Listed here are 6 T cell receptor beta chains from one sample, sequenced in a study of blood T cell repertoires in COVID-19. Measured with immunoSEQ multiplex PCR; TCRdb has only the in-frame clones, and not every one. The table shows 95,000 to 150,000 clones, with about 83% occurring only once. Sequencing was done on a sample of peripheral blood. The receptors here all came from a man in his sixties with acute or convalescent COVID-19.

The chain carries TRBV2 and TRBJ1-6; 7 bases fit TRBD1. The junction had 4 bases not matched to a gene; V was cut back by 4 bases and J by 7 bases. The germline gives CDR1 SNHLY, CDR2 FYNNEI. This CDR3 is 14 amino acids long. In DNA, the CDR3 is TGTGCCAGCAGTGGGACAGGTTTGAATTCACCCCTCCACTTT. Protein product: CASSGTGLNSPLHF.

V usage is TRBV24-1 and J usage is TRBJ1-5, with D uncertain. Germline V gene sequence: CDR1 KGHDR, CDR2 SFDVKD. This CDR3 has 14 residues. V shed 3 bases and J shed 4 bases, with 9 bases lying between them. This CDR3 reads CATSDPPENQPQHF. The CDR3 DNA reads TGTGCCACCAGTGATCCCCCGGAGAATCAGCCCCAGCATTTT.

The genes are TRBV28 and TRBJ1-5; tentatively, D is TRBD1 (6 bases). The CDR3 runs 15 residues. Trimming cost V 7 bases and J 3 bases, with 16 bases left between them. Germline V gives CDR1 MDHEN, CDR2 SYDVKM. CDR3 sequence: CASTESTGINQPQHF. CDR3 coding DNA: TGTGCCAGCACCGAATCGACAGGAATCAATCAGCCCCAGCATTTT.

The V call is TRBV7-2, the J call TRBJ2-7; D is possibly TRBD1 (5 bases). Germline loops: CDR1 SGHTA, CDR2 FQGNSA. Trimming took off 2 bases at V and 3 bases at J, with 11 bases between the two ends. The CDR3 sequence is 14 residues long. The CDR3 region has the DNA TGTGCCAGCAGCTTAAGACAGAAATTCTACGAGCAGTACTTC. It translates to CASSLRQKFYEQYF.

V is TRBV4-2 and J is TRBJ2-7; TRBD2 is a possible D gene (6 bases). V was clipped by 1 base and J by 0 bases, with 10 bases between them. The CDR3 contains 15 residues. Germline V gives CDR1 LGHNA, CDR2 YNFKEQ. The CDR3 spells CASSQVTGVSYEQYF. The DNA of the CDR3 is TGTGCCAGCAGCCAAGTAACGGGAGTCTCCTACGAGCAGTACTTC.

This sequence joins TRBV28 and TRBJ2-2; D is perhaps TRBD2 (6 bases). Germline V gene data show CDR1 as MDHEN and CDR2 as SYDVKM. Trimming stripped 3 bases from V and 5 bases from J, with 13 bases between. The CDR3 is 15 amino acids. The CDR3 spells CASSFHGGRTGELFF. CDR3 coding DNA: TGTGCCAGCAGTTTTCACGGAGGGAGGACCGGGGAGCTGTTTTTT.